The next 6 T cell receptor beta chains were all read from a single sample in a study of identifying expanded T cells in peripheral blood. Sequencing used immunoSEQ multiplex PCR; TCRdb keeps in-frame clones, though not all of them. The repertoire consists of about 52,000 clones, with roughly 82% occurring once and the leading ten covering 12% to 15%. The specimen sequenced was blood. Receptors were obtained from a person aged 18-69 years in good health.

The V and J genes are TRBV7-6 and TRBJ2-5; either TRBD1 or TRBD2 may supply D (5 bases each). V lost 4 bases and J 2 bases, leaving 14 bases between the germline ends. The CDR3 spans 15 residues. Germline V lookup: CDR1 SGHVS, CDR2 FNYEAQ. DNA of the CDR3: TGTGCCAGCAGCTCCGTCCGGGGACCTCAAGAGACCCAGTACTTC. Amino acid sequence: CASSSVRGPQETQYF.

The chain joins TRBV2 to TRBJ2-3, with D uncertain. This CDR3 comprises 10 residues. In germline, CDR1 is SNHLY, CDR2 FYNNEI. The V end was cut by 5 bases, the J end by 3 bases, with 0 bases between. CDR3 residues: CASSTDTQYF. The CDR3 nucleotides read TGTGCCAGCAGTACAGATACGCAGTATTTT.

J is TRBJ1-1 and V is TRBV5-1, with D tentatively TRBD1 (6 bases). Trimming cost V 5 bases and J 4 bases, with 12 bases left between them. The CDR3 runs to 13 residues. CDR1 is SGHRS, CDR2 YFSETQ, per germline. The CDR3 protein is CASRQGGGTEAFF. The CDR3 DNA is TGCGCCAGCAGACAGGGCGGGGGCACTGAAGCTTTCTTT.

The CDR3 DNA reads TGCAGCGTTGAACGGGACAGTACCTATGGCTACACCTTC. Its translation: CSVERDSTYGYTF. The rearrangement uses TRBV29-1 and TRBJ1-2; 7 nucleotides align to TRBD1. The CDR3 is 13 residues long. The germline gives CDR1 SQVTM, CDR2 ANQGSEA. Losses at the gene ends were 2 bases for V and 4 bases for J; bases not matched to a gene: 4.

J is TRBJ2-1 and V is TRBV15, with D possibly TRBD2 on 6 matching bases. The CDR3 is 18 residues long. Looked up from germline, CDR1 is LNHNV and CDR2 is YYDKDF (reference sequence). The V end lost 0 bases, the J end lost 6 bases, and 21 bases lay between the germline ends. The CDR3: CATSRDTFDSVEGNEQFF. CDR3 bases: TGTGCCACCAGCAGAGATACTTTCGACAGCGTGGAGGGCAATGAGCAGTTCTTC.

The chain joins TRBV5-4 to TRBJ2-2, with 9 bases matching TRBD2. CDR3 length: 17 amino acids. The trim removed 3 bases at V and 1 base at J, leaving 7 bases unmatched. The germline V gene has CDR1 SGHNT and CDR2 YYREEE (reference sequence). CDR3 nucleotides: TGTGCCAGCAGCTCTGGGGGCGGGAGGGTGAACACCGGGGAGCTGTTTTTT. It is translated as CASSSGGGRVNTGELFF. The full variable domain, completed using reference TRBV5-4 and TRBJ2-2, is ETGVTQSPTHLIKTRGQQVTLRCSSQSGHNTVSWYQQALGQGPQFIFQYYREEENGRGNFPPRFSGLQFPNYSSELNVNALELDDSALYLCASSSGGGRVNTGELFFGEGSRLTVL.